This TCR beta chain was sequenced during a study of cytomegalovirus exposure and HLA in healthy donors. PCR was performed using 60 Vbeta and 13 Jbeta primers. Profiling relied on immunoSEQ multiplex PCR, and the TCRdb table lists in-frame clones only, not all of them. The sample lists 200,000 to 250,000 clones, around 80% occurring once. V was cut by 4 bases and J by 4 bases, with 18 bases left in between. The germline V gene encodes CDR1 SGHNT and CDR2 YYREEE (reference sequence). The CDR3 length is 17 residues. The TCR originated in a woman aged 60-75 years in good health and CMV-seropositive. The rearrangement joins TRBV5-4 to TRBJ1-6, with D maybe TRBD1 (6 bases). Sequenced: PBMCs. CDR3 in DNA: TGTGCCAGCAGCCGATCGGGGGGCAGTACGTATAATTCACCCCTCCACTTT. This gives the protein CASSRSGGSTYNSPLHF.